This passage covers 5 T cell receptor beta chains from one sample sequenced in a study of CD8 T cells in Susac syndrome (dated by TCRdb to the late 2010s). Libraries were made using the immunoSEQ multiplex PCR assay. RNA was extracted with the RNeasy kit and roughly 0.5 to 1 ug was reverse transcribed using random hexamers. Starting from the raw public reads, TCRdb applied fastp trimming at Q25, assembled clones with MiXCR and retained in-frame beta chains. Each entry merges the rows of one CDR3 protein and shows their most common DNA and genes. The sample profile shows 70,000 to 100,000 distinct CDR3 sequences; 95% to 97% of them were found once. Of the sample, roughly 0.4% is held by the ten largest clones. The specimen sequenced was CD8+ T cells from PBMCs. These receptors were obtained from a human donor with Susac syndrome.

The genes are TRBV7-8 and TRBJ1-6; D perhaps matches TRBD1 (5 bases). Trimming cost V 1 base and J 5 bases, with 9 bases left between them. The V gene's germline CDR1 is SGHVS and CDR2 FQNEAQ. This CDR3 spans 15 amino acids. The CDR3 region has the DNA TGTGCCAGCAGCTTAGGAGGGACCGATAATTCACCCCTCCACTTT. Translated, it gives CASSLGGTDNSPLHF.

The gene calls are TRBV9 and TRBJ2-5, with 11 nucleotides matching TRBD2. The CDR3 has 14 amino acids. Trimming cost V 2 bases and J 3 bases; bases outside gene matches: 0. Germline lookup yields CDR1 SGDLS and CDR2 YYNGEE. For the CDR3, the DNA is TGTGCCAGCAGCGTTAGCGGGGGGGAAGAGACCCAGTACTTC. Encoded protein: CASSVSGGEETQYF.

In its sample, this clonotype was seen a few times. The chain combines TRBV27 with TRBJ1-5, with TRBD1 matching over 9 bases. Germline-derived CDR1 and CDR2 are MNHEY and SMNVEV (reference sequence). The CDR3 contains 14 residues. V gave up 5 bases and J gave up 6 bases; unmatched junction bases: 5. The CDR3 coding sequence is TGTGCCAGCAGTCCGGGACAGGGAGGTCAGCCCCAGCATTTT. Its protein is CASSPGQGGQPQHF.

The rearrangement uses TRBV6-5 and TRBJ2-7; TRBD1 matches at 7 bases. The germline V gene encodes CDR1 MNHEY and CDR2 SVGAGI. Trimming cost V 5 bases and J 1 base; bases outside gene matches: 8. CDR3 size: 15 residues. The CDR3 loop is CASSPGQESSYEQYF. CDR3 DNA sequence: TGTGCCAGCAGTCCCGGACAGGAATCGTCCTACGAGCAGTACTTC.

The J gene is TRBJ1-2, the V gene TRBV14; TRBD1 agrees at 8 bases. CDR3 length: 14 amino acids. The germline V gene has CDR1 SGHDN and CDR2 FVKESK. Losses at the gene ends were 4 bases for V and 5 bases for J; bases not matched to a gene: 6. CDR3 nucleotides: TGTGCCAGCAGCCCAGGACAGGGTTCATATGGCTACACCTTC. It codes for CASSPGQGSYGYTF.